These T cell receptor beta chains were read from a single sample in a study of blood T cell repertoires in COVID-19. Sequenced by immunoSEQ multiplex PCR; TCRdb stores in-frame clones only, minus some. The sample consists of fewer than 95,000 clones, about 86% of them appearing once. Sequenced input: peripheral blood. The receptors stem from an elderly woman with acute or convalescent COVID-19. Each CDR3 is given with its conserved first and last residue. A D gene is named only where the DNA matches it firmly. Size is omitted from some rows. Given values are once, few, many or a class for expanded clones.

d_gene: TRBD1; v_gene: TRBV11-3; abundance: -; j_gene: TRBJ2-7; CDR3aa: CASSLDRGKQYF; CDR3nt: TGTGCCAGCAGTCTGGACAGGGGGAAGCAGTACTTC
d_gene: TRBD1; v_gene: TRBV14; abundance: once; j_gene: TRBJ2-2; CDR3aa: CASSSQGSTGELFF; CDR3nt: TGTGCCAGCAGCTCACAGGGGTCAACCGGGGAGCTGTTTTTT
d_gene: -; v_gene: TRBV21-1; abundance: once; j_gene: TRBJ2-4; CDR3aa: CASSNQRDLAGGVLIQYF; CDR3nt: TGTGCCAGCAGCAACCAAAGAGATTTAGCGGGAGGGGTTCTCATTCAGTACTTC
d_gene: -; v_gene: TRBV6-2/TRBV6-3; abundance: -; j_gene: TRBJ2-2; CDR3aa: CASSYRGGAHTGELFF; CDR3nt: TGTGCCAGCAGTTACAGGGGGGGGGCCCACACCGGGGAGCTGTTTTTT
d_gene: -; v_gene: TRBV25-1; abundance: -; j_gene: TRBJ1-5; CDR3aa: CASSAGYRQPQHF; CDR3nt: TGTGCCAGCAGTGCAGGGTACCGGCAGCCCCAGCATTTT
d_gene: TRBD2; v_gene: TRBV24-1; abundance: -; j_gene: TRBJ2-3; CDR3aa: CATSDAGTSGTDTQYF; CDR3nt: TGTGCCACCAGTGACGCCGGGACTAGCGGCACAGATACGCAGTATTTT
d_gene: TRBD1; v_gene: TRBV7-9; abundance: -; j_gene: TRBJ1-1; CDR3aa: CASRLQRGHTEAFF; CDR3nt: TGTGCCAGCAGACTACAGAGGGGGCACACTGAAGCTTTCTTT
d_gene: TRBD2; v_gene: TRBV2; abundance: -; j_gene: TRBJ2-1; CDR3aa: CASEFPRREGYNEQFF; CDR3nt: TGTGCCAGCGAGTTCCCGCGGCGGGAGGGTTACAATGAGCAGTTCTTC
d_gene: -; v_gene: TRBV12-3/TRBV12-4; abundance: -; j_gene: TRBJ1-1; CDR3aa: CASSLTQDTEAFF; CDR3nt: TGTGCCAGCAGTTTAACCCAGGACACTGAAGCTTTCTTT
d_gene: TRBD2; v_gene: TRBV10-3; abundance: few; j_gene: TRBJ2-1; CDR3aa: CAISDFGLASNEQFF; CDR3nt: TGTGCCATCAGTGATTTTGGACTAGCTTCGAATGAGCAGTTCTTC
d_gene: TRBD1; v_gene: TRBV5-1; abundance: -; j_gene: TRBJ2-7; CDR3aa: CASSSGQGTYEQYF; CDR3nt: TGCGCCAGCAGTTCGGGACAGGGGACTTACGAGCAGTACTTC
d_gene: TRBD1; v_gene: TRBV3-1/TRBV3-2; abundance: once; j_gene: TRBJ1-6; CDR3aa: CASSQVATGESPLHF; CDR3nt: TGTGCCAGCAGCCAAGTTGCAACAGGGGAATCACCCCTCCACTTT
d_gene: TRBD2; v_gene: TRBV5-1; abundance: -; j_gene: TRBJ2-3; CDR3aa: CASSPVAGVDTQYF; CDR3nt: TGCGCCAGCAGCCCTGTAGCGGGAGTAGATACGCAGTATTTT
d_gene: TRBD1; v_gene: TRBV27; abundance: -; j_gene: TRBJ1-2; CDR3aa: CASSPVDRVYGYTF; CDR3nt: TGTGCCAGCAGTCCCGTGGACAGGGTCTATGGCTACACCTTC
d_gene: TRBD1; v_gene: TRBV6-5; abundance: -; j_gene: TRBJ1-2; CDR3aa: CASSSGGFGNYGYTF; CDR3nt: TGTGCCAGCAGTTCAGGGGGCTTTGGAAACTATGGCTACACCTTC
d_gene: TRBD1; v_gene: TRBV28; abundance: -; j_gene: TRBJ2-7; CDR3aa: CASSKRDSPYEQYF; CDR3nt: TGTGCCAGCAGCAAACGGGACAGCCCCTACGAGCAGTACTTC
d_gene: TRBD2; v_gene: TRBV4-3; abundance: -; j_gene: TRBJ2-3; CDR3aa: CASSQDLAGADTQYF; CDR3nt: TGCGCCAGCAGCCAAGACCTAGCGGGGGCAGATACGCAGTATTTT
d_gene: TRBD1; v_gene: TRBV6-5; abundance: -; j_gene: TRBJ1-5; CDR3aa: CASSRRTGAGQPQHF; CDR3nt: TGTGCCAGCAGTAGACGGACAGGGGCAGGTCAGCCCCAGCATTTT
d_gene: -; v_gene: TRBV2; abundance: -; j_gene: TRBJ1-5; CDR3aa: CASSVQAGDQPQHF; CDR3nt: TGTGCCAGCAGTGTTCAGGCCGGGGATCAGCCCCAGCATTTT
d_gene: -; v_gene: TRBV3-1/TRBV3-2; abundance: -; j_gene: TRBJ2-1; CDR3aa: CASSQVSYNEQFF; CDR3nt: TGTGCCAGCAGCCAAGTGTCTTACAATGAGCAGTTCTTC
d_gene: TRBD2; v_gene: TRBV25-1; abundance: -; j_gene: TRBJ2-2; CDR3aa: CASSDAGANTGELFF; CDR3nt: TGTGCCAGCAGTGACGCGGGAGCGAACACCGGGGAGCTGTTTTTT
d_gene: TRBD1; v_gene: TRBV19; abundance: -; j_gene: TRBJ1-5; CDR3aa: CASTGQGTTNQPQHF; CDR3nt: TGTGCCAGTACCGGACAGGGAACGACTAATCAGCCCCAGCATTTT
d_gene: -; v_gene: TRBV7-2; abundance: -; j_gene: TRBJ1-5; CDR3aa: CASSPHVADQPQHF; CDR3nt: TGTGCCAGCAGCCCACATGTCGCCGATCAGCCCCAGCATTTT
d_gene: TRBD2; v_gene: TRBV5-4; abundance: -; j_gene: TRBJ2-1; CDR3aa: CAFSVPGLAGFNEQFF; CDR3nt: TGTGCCTTCTCCGTACCGGGACTAGCGGGATTTAATGAGCAGTTCTTC
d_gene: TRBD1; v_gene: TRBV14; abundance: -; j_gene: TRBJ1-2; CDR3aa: CASRLPGTGGGYTF; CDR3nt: TGTGCCAGCAGGCTTCCCGGGACAGGAGGTGGCTACACCTTC
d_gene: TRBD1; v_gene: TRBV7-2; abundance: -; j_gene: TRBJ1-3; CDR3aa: CASSLGQAFSGNTIYF; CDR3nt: TGTGCCAGCAGCCTCGGACAGGCCTTCTCTGGAAACACCATATATTTT
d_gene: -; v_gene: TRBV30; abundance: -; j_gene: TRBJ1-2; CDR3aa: CAWSVREESGYTF; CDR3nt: TGTGCCTGGAGTGTTAGGGAGGAAAGTGGCTACACCTTC
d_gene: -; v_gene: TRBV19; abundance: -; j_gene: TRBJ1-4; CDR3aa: CASSSAGRINEKLFF; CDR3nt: TGTGCCAGTAGCAGCGCGGGACGGATTAATGAAAAACTGTTTTTT
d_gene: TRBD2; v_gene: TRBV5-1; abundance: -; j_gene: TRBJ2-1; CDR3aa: CASSSPGLAGGGNEQFF; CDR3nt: TGCGCCAGCAGCTCCCCGGGACTAGCGGGAGGAGGTAATGAGCAGTTCTTC
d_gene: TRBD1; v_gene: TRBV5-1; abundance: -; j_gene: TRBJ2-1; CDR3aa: CASSLGTGFHEQFF; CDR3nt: TGCGCCAGCAGCTTGGGGACAGGGTTCCATGAGCAGTTCTTC
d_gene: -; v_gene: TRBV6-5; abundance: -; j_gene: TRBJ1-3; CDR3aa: CASSPTIPRGNTIYF; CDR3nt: TGTGCCAGCAGCCCCACGATCCCACGGGGAAACACCATATATTTT
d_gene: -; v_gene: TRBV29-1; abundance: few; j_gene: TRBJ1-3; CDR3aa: CSVDPGGTIYF; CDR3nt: TGCAGCGTTGACCCGGGAGGCACCATATATTTT
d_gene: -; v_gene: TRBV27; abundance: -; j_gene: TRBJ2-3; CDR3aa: CASSLIGPTDTQYF; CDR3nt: TGTGCCAGCAGTTTAATTGGCCCCACAGATACGCAGTATTTT
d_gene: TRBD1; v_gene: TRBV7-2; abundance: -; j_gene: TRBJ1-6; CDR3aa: CASSLRQGANSPLHF; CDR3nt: TGTGCCAGCAGCTTACGGCAGGGGGCTAATTCACCCCTCCACTTT
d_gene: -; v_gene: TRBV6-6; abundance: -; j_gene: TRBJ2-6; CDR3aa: CASISRSVTGVLTF; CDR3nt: TGTGCCAGCATCTCAAGATCTGTGACGGGCGTCCTGACTTTC
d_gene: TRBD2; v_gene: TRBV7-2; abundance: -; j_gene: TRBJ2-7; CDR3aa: CASTRTSGGASAYEQYF; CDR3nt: TGTGCCAGCACCCGGACTAGCGGGGGGGCCAGTGCTTACGAGCAGTACTTC
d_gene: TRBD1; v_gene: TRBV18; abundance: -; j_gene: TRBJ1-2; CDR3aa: CASSTGQAMPYGYTF; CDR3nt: TGTGCCAGCTCAACCGGACAGGCGATGCCCTATGGCTACACCTTC
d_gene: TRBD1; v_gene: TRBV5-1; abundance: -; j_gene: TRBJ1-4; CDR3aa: CASSPAGDSTNEKLFF; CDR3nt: TGCGCCAGCAGCCCGGCCGGGGACAGCACTAATGAAAAACTGTTTTTT
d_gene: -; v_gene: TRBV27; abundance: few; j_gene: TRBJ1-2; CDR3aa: CASSFRPLEGYTF; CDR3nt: TGTGCCAGCAGTTTCCGGCCCCTAGAGGGCTACACCTTC
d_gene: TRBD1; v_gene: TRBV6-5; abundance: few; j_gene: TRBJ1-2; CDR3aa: CASKTGGGGYTF; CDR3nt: TGTGCCAGCAAAACAGGGGGAGGTGGCTACACCTTC
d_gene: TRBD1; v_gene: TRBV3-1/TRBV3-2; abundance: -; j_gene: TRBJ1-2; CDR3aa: CASSQTRASGTGFKYGYTF; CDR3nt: TGTGCCAGCAGCCAAACTAGGGCCTCCGGGACAGGGTTTAAGTATGGCTACACCTTC
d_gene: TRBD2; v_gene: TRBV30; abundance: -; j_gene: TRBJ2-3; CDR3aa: CAWRTSGRVDTQYF; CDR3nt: TGTGCCTGGAGGACTAGCGGGAGGGTGGATACGCAGTATTTT
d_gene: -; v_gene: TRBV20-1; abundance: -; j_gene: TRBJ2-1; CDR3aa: CSARDIEQFF; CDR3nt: TGCAGTGCTAGAGACATTGAGCAGTTCTTC
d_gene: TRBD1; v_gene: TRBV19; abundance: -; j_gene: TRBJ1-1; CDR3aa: CASSDRGNTEAFF; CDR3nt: TGTGCCAGTAGTGACAGGGGGAACACTGAAGCTTTCTTT
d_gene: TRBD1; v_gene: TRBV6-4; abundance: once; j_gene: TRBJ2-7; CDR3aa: CASNPPGQGTYEQYF; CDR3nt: TGTGCCAGCAACCCCCCGGGACAGGGGACCTACGAGCAGTACTTC
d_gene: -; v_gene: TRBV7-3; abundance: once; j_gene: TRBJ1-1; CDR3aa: CASSFQQVNMNTEAFF; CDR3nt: TGTGCCAGCAGCTTTCAGCAGGTGAACATGAACACTGAAGCTTTCTTT